The next 21 T cell receptor beta chains were all read from a single sample in a study of blood T cell repertoires in COVID-19. Generated by immunoSEQ multiplex PCR, the TCRdb table keeps only in-frame clones and is missing some. The data contain about 160,000 clones, over 80% of them singletons. Sequenced: peripheral blood. The source is a woman aged 60-70 years with acute or convalescent COVID-19.

The rearrangement uses TRBV7-9 and TRBJ2-6, with 8 bases fitting TRBD1. Germline V gene data show CDR1 as SEHNR and CDR2 as FQNEAQ (reference sequence). The CDR3 is 19 amino acids. J was trimmed by 3 bases and V by 1 base; bases with no gene match: 11. CDR3 region: CASSLGGTGGGGGANVLTF. The CDR3 DNA reads TGTGCCAGCAGCTTAGGGGGCACAGGGGGAGGTGGTGGGGCCAACGTCCTGACTTTC.

V usage is TRBV11-2 and J usage is TRBJ2-7; 10 bases fit TRBD2. V shed 0 bases and J 1 base; nucleotides not matched to a gene: 0. From germline, CDR1 is SGHAT and CDR2 FQNNGV. This CDR3 is built from 15 residues. DNA for the CDR3: TGTGCCAGCAGCTTAGAAGCGGGGGGGTCCTACGAGCAGTACTTC. Translating it yields CASSLEAGGSYEQYF.

The chain couples TRBV5-1 to TRBJ2-1, with TRBD2 matching 13 bases. Germline V CDR1 and CDR2: SGHRS, YFSETQ. CDR3 length: 17 residues. Trimming cost V 2 bases and J 6 bases; bases outside gene matches: 8. DNA for the CDR3: TGCGCCAGCAGCTTTACTAGCGGGGGGGCGCCGGGCAATGAGCAGTTCTTC. Translation: CASSFTSGGAPGNEQFF. Supplemented by reference TRBV5-1 and TRBJ2-1, the full variable domain reads KAGVTQTPRYLIKTRGQQVTLSCSPISGHRSVSWYQQTPGQGLQFLFEYFSETQRNKGNFPGRFSGRQFSNSRSEMNVSTLELGDSALYLCASSFTSGGAPGNEQFFGPGTRLTVL.

V and J are TRBV7-2 and TRBJ2-7; D may be TRBD2 (6 bases). The V gene's germline CDR1 is SGHTA and CDR2 FQGNSA. Trimming shortened V by 0 bases and J by 3 bases, and 15 bases separated the two germline ends. CDR3 size: 16 residues. CDR3 sequence: CASSLASGGASYEQYF. The CDR3 DNA follows: TGTGCCAGCAGCTTAGCGTCTGGAGGGGCTAGCTACGAGCAGTACTTC. The whole variable domain, remainder taken from reference TRBV7-2 and TRBJ2-7, is GAGVSQSPSNKVTEKGKDVELRCDPISGHTALYWYRQSLGQGLEFLIYFQGNSAPDKSGLPSDRFSAERTGGSVSTLTIQRTQQEDSAVYLCASSLASGGASYEQYFGPGTRLTVT.

V is TRBV29-1 and J is TRBJ1-1; 9 bases are shared with TRBD1. The germline V gene encodes CDR1 SQVTM and CDR2 ANQGSEA. Germline trimming cut 4 bases from V and 8 bases from J; bases unmatched to any gene: 11. This CDR3 has 14 amino acids. The CDR3 sequence: CSVGGTGQGPEAFF. In DNA, the CDR3 is TGCAGCGTTGGCGGGACAGGGCAGGGTCCCGAAGCTTTCTTT.

The chain carries TRBV6-2 or TRBV6-3 and TRBJ2-7; D possibly corresponds to TRBD1 (5 bases). The CDR3 totals 15 residues. V lost 4 bases, J lost 5 bases, and 18 bases lay in between. The germline V gene has CDR1 MNHEY and CDR2 SVGEGT. The DNA of the CDR3 is TGTGCCAGCAGTTCCCCGGACACGACCGTCGACGAGCAGTACTTC. It encodes CASSSPDTTVDEQYF.

The genes are TRBV5-4 and TRBJ2-1, with TRBD1 matching 9 bases. With V trimmed by 4 bases and J by 4 bases, 9 bases remained unmatched. The V gene's germline CDR1 is SGHNT and CDR2 YYREEE (reference sequence). The CDR3 length is 16 residues. The CDR3 sequence is CASSTAGTGTYNEQFF. DNA for the CDR3: TGTGCCAGCAGCACAGCCGGGACAGGGACTTACAATGAGCAGTTCTTC.

V gene TRBV3-1 (or the pseudogene TRBV3-2) combines with J gene TRBJ2-5; a possible D gene is TRBD2 (6 bases). Germline V gene sequence: CDR1 LGHDT, CDR2 YNNKEL (reference sequence). Trimming cost V 3 bases and J 4 bases, with 18 bases left between them. This CDR3 is 16 amino acids long. In DNA form, the CDR3 reads TGTGCCAGCAGCCACGGTAGCGGCCCACGGGGAGAGACCCAGTACTTC. Translating it yields CASSHGSGPRGETQYF.

This sequence joins TRBV18 and TRBJ1-3; perhaps TRBD1 as D (6 bases). CDR3 length: 16 amino acids. The germline V and J ends were trimmed by 3 bases and 0 bases, with 12 bases remaining between them. From germline, CDR1 is KGHSH and CDR2 LQKENI. DNA for the CDR3: TGTGCCAGCTCACCGTTGGACAGCGGCTCTGGAAACACCATATATTTT. Translating gives CASSPLDSGSGNTIYF. Full variable domain (remainder filled in from reference TRBV18 and TRBJ1-3): NAGVMQNPRHLVRRRGQEARLRCSPMKGHSHVYWYRQLPEEGLKFMVYLQKENIIDESGMPKERFSAEFPKEGPSILRIQQVVRGDSAAYFCASSPLDSGSGNTIYFGEGSWLTVV.

This clone occurred once. J is TRBJ2-1 and V is TRBV7-2, with 8 bases matching TRBD2. The CDR3 extends over 15 amino acids. V dropped 5 bases and J dropped 2; count of bases not matched to a gene: 5. Germline CDR1 SGHTA, CDR2 FQGNSA. The CDR3 DNA reads as TGTGCCAGCAGCCCTTTGACTAGCGCCTACAATGAGCAGTTCTTC. Its protein is CASSPLTSAYNEQFF.

The J gene is TRBJ2-5, the V gene TRBV29-1, with D hard to call. Germline V gene lookup returns CDR1 SQVTM and CDR2 ANQGSEA. This CDR3 contains 12 residues. Trimming pared 4 bases from V and 3 bases from J, leaving 9 bases between. CDR3 nucleotide sequence: TGCAGCGTTGCCCGGTCGGAAGAGACCCAGTACTTC. Translating it yields CSVARSEETQYF.

V is TRBV7-6 and J is TRBJ2-2; D is undetermined. This CDR3 comprises 17 residues. V was trimmed by 4 bases and J by 4 bases, leaving 19 bases between them. The germline V gene has CDR1 SGHVS and CDR2 FNYEAQ. CDR3 loop: CASSSPIPRSRTGELFF. CDR3 sequence (DNA): TGTGCCAGCAGCTCACCAATCCCCAGGTCCCGCACCGGGGAGCTGTTTTTT.

The chain uses TRBV4-3 and TRBJ1-1; 10 nucleotides align to TRBD1. The CDR3 covers 16 residues. CDR1 and CDR2 from the germline V gene are LGHNA and YSLEER. The J segment lost 1 base and the V segment lost 4 bases, leaving 6 bases of the junction unmatched. CDR3 DNA: TGCGCCAGCAGCCCGTCCCGGGACAGGGGGAACACTGAAGCTTTCTTT. Translation gives CASSPSRDRGNTEAFF.

The chain carries TRBV18 and TRBJ2-2, with a tentative D call TRBD1 (5 bases). Germline lookup yields CDR1 KGHSH and CDR2 LQKENI. This CDR3 is 15 amino acids long. V was pared by 5 bases and J by 1 base, with 11 bases between. In DNA, the CDR3 is TGTGCCAGCTCAACGTCTACAGGGAACACCGGGGAGCTGTTTTTT. Translation: CASSTSTGNTGELFF.

The chain couples TRBV5-1 to TRBJ2-7, with 9 bases identical to TRBD1. The CDR3 has 13 amino acids. The V gene's germline CDR1 is SGHRS and CDR2 YFSETQ. Trimming at V came to 5 bases and at J to 5 bases, leaving 5 bases not matched to a gene. The CDR3 nucleotides are TGCGCCAGCAGAACCGGACAGGGGAACGAGCAGTACTTC. Its translation: CASRTGQGNEQYF. Looking up the rest from reference TRBV5-1 and TRBJ2-7 gives the full variable domain: KAGVTQTPRYLIKTRGQQVTLSCSPISGHRSVSWYQQTPGQGLQFLFEYFSETQRNKGNFPGRFSGRQFSNSRSEMNVSTLELGDSALYLCASRTGQGNEQYFGPGTRLTVT.

J is TRBJ2-3 and V is TRBV5-4; TRBD1 matches at 7 bases. This CDR3 is 18 amino acids long. The ends lost 0 bases at V and 0 bases at J; junction bases unmatched: 10. The germline V gene has CDR1 SGHNT and CDR2 YYREEE (reference sequence). The CDR3 DNA follows: TGTGCCAGCAGCTTGGGCAGGGGGAGTCGAACAAGCACAGATACGCAGTATTTT. The encoded protein is CASSLGRGSRTSTDTQYF.

The chain carries TRBV4-3 and TRBJ2-7; D is perhaps TRBD1 (5 bases). Between the trimmed V and J ends, which lost 1 base and 4 bases, there was a span of 11 bases. Germline loops: CDR1 LGHNA, CDR2 YSLEER. This CDR3 has 14 residues. In DNA form, the CDR3 reads TGCGCCAGCAGCCAAGCGATTCAGGGTTACGAGCAGTACTTC. Its protein is CASSQAIQGYEQYF.

This clone has more than one count but fewer than ten. This chain links TRBV9 with TRBJ2-2; D is undetermined. The V and J ends lost 0 bases and 1 base respectively, with 10 bases between them. The CDR3 spans 16 residues. From germline, CDR1 is SGDLS and CDR2 YYNGEE. The CDR3 bases are TGTGCCAGCAGCGTAGTGAGTGCGCAGAACACCGGGGAGCTGTTTTTT. Translation: CASSVVSAQNTGELFF.

V and J are TRBV2 and TRBJ2-3; 11 bases line up with TRBD2. Germline V gene sequence: CDR1 SNHLY, CDR2 FYNNEI. The length of the CDR3 is 18 residues. With 7 bases clipped from V and 1 base from J, the junction kept 13 bases outside the gene matches. The CDR3 DNA follows: TGTGCCAGCAATACCGGGACTAGCGGCCCCACCGGCACAGATACGCAGTATTTT. It is translated as CASNTGTSGPTGTDTQYF.

J is TRBJ1-2 and V is TRBV4-3, with a tentative D call TRBD1 (6 bases). The V and J ends lost 0 bases and 1 base respectively, with 24 bases between them. The CDR3 covers 20 residues. Germline CDR1 LGHNA, CDR2 YSLEER. The CDR3 region is CASSQDLARGGVGLNYGYTF. The CDR3 DNA follows: TGCGCCAGCAGCCAAGATCTCGCGAGAGGGGGTGTGGGGCTTAACTATGGCTACACCTTC.

The V and J genes are TRBV6-6 and TRBJ1-1, with D perhaps matching TRBD1 (6 bases). The V end lost 11 bases, the J end lost 5 bases, and 15 bases lay between the germline ends. Per germline, CDR1 MNHNY and CDR2 SVGAGI (reference sequence). The CDR3 runs to 12 residues. This CDR3 is CAGGIGGTEAFF. The CDR3 DNA reads TGTGCCGGGGGAATAGGGGGTACTGAAGCTTTCTTT.